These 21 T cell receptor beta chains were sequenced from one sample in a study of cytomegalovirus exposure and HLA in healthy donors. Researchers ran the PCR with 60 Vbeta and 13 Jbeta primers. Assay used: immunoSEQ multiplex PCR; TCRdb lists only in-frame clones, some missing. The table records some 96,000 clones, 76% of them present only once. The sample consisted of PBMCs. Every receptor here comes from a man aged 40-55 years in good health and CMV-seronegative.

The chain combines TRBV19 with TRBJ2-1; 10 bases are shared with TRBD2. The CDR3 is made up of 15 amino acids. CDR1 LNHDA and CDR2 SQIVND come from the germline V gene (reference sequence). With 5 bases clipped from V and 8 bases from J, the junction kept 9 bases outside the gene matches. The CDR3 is CASSAGLAVVDEQFF. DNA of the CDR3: TGTGCCAGTAGTGCCGGACTAGCGGTTGTCGATGAGCAGTTCTTC.

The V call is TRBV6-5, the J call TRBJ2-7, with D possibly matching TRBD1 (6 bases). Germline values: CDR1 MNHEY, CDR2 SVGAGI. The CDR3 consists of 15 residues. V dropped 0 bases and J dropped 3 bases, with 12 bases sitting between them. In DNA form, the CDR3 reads TGTGCCAGCAGTTACTCGAAACAGGGACACTACGAGCAGTACTTC. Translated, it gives CASSYSKQGHYEQYF.

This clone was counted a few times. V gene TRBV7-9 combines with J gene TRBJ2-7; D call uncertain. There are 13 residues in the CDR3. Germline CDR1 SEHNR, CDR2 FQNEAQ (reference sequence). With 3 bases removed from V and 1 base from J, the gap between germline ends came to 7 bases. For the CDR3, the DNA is TGTGCCAGCAGCTTTACATTTTCCTACGAGCAGTACTTC. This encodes CASSFTFSYEQYF.

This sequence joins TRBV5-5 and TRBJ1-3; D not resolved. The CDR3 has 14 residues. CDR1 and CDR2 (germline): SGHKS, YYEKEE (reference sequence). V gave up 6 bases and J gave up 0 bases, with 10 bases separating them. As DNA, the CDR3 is TGTGCCAGCAAATCATCGGGCTCTGGAAACACCATATATTTT. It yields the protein CASKSSGSGNTIYF.

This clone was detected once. The CDR3 protein is CASSQGRLAGGRNEQFF. The CDR3 DNA sequence: TGCGCCAGCAGCCAAGGCCGACTAGCGGGGGGGCGCAATGAGCAGTTCTTC. The chain carries TRBV4-1 and TRBJ2-1; 14 bases fit TRBD2. Germline V gives CDR1 MGHRA, CDR2 YSYEKL. The CDR3 extends over 17 amino acids. The V gene end was trimmed by 1 base and the J gene end by 6 bases; junction bases not matched to a gene: 5.

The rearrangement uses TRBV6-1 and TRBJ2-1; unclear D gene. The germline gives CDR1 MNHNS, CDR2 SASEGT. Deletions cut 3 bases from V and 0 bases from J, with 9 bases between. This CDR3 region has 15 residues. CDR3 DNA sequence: TGTGCCAGCAGTGAGGGCAGATCCTCCTACAATGAGCAGTTCTTC. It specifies CASSEGRSSYNEQFF.

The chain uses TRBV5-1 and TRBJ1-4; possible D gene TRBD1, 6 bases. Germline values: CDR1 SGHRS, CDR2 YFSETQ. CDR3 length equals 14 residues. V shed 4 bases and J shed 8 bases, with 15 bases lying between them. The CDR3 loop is CASSRGQRGEKLFF. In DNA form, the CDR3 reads TGCGCCAGCAGCCGGGGACAACGAGGCGAAAAACTGTTTTTT. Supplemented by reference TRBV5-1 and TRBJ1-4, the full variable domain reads KAGVTQTPRYLIKTRGQQVTLSCSPISGHRSVSWYQQTPGQGLQFLFEYFSETQRNKGNFPGRFSGRQFSNSRSEMNVSTLELGDSALYLCASSRGQRGEKLFFGSGTQLSVL.

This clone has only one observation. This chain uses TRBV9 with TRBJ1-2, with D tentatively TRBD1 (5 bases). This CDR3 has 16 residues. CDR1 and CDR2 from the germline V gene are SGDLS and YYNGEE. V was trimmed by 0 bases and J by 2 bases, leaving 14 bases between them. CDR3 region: CASSVGFGGANYGYTF. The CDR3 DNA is TGTGCCAGCAGCGTAGGGTTCGGAGGGGCCAACTATGGCTACACCTTC.

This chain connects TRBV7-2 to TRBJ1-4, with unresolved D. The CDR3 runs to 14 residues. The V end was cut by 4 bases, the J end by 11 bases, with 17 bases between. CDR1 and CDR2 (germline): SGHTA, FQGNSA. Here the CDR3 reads CASSSPWTDGKLFF. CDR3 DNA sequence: TGTGCCAGCAGCTCACCTTGGACTGACGGGAAACTGTTTTTT.

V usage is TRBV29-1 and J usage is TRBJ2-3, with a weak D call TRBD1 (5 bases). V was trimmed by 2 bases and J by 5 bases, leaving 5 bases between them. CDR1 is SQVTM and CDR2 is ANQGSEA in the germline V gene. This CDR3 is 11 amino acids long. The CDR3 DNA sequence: TGCAGCGTTGAACAGGGAGATACGCAGTATTTT. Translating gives CSVEQGDTQYF.

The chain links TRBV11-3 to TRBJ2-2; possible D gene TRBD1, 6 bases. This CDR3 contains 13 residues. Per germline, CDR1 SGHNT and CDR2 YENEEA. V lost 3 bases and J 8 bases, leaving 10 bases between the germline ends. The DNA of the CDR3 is TGTGCCAGCAGCTTCCCCGGGACAGGGGAGCTGTTTTTT. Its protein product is CASSFPGTGELFF. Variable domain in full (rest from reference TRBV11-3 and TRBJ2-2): EAGVVQSPRYKIIEKKQPVAFWCNPISGHNTLYWYLQNLGQGPELLIRYENEEAVDDSQLPKDRFSAERLKGVDSTLKIQPAELGDSAVYLCASSFPGTGELFFGEGSRLTVL.

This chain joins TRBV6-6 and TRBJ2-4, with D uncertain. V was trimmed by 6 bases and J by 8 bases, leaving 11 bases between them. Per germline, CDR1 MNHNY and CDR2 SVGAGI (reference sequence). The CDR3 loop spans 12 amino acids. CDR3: CASSQPTHIQYF. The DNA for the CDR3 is TGTGCCAGCAGCCAACCGACTCACATTCAGTACTTC.

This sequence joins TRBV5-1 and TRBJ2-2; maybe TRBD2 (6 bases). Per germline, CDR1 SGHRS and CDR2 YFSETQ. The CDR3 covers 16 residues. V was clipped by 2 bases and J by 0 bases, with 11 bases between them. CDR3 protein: CASSFIGGANTGELFF. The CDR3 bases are TGCGCCAGCAGCTTTATCGGGGGTGCGAACACCGGGGAGCTGTTTTTT.

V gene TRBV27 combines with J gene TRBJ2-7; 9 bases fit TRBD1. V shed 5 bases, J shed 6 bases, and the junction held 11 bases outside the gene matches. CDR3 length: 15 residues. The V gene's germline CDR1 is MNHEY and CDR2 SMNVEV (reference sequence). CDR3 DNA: TGTGCCAGCAGTCGGTCCGGGACAGGGAAAGGCGAGCAGTACTTC. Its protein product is CASSRSGTGKGEQYF.

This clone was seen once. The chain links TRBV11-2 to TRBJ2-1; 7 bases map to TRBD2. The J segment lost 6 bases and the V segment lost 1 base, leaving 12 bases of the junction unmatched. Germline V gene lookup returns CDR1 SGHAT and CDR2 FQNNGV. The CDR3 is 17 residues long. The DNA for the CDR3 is TGTGCCAGCAGCTTAGGGGTGATAGCGGGTCCCCTCAATGAGCAGTTCTTC. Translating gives CASSLGVIAGPLNEQFF. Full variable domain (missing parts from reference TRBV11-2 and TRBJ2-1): EAGVAQSPRYKIIEKRQSVAFWCNPISGHATLYWYQQILGQGPKLLIQFQNNGVVDDSQLPKDRFSAERLKGVDSTLKIQPAKLEDSAVYLCASSLGVIAGPLNEQFFGPGTRLTVL.

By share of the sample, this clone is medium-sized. The CDR3 DNA is TGTGCCAGCAGTGAGGCAGCGGGAGGGCCAGTCAACGAGCAGTACTTC. This sequence encodes CASSEAAGGPVNEQYF. This chain connects TRBV6-4 to TRBJ2-7; 10 bases line up with TRBD2. Germline-derived CDR1 and CDR2 are MRHNA and SNTAGT. The trim removed 3 bases at V and 5 bases at J, leaving 10 bases unmatched. The CDR3 runs 16 residues.

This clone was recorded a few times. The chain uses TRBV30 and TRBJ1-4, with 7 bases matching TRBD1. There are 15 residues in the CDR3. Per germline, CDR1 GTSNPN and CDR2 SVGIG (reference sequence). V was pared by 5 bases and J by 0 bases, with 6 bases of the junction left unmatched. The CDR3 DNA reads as TGTGCCTGGGGCCCGGGACAGCCAACTAATGAAAAACTGTTTTTT. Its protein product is CAWGPGQPTNEKLFF.

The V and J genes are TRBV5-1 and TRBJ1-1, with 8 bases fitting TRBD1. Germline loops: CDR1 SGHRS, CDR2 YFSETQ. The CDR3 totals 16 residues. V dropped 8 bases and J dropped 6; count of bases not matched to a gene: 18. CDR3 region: CASRRGTGRVGPEAFF. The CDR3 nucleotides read TGCGCCAGTAGAAGGGGGACAGGTCGGGTGGGCCCTGAAGCTTTCTTT.

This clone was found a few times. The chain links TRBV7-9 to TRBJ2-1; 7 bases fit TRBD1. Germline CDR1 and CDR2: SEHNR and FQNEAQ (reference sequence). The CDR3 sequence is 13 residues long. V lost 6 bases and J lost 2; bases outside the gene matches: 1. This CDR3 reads CASRGTAYNEQFF. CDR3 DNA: TGTGCCAGCAGGGGGACAGCCTACAATGAGCAGTTCTTC.

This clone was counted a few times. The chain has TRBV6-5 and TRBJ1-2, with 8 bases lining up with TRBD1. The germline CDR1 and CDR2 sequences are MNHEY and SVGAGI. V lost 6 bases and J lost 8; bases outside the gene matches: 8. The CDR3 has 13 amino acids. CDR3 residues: CASSYGQGAGYTF. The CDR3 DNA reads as TGTGCCAGCAGCTACGGGCAGGGGGCGGGCTACACCTTC.

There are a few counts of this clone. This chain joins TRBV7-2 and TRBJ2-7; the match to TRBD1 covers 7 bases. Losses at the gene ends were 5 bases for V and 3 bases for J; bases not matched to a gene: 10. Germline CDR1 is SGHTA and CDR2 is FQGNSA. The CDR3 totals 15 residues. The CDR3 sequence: CASSPRQGSGYEQYF. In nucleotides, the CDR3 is TGTGCCAGCAGCCCACGACAGGGATCTGGCTACGAGCAGTACTTC.